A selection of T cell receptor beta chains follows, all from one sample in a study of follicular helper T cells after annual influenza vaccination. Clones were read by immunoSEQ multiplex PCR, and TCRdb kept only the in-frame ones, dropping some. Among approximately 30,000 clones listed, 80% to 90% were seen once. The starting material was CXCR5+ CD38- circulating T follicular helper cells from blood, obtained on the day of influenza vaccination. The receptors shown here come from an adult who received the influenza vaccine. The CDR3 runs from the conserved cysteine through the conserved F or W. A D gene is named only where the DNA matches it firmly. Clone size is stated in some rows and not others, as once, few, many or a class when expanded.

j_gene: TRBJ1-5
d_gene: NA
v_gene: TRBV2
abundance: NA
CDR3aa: CASSEAGYSNQPQHF
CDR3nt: TGTGCCAGCAGTGAAGCCGGTTATAGCAATCAGCCCCAGCATTTT

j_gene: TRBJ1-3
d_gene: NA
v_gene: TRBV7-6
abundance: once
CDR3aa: CASSRQTPAPGNTIYF
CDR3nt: TGTGCCAGCAGCCGACAGACACCCGCTCCTGGAAACACCATATATTTT

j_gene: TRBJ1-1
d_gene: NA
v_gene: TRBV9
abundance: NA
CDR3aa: CASSETGQGTEAFF
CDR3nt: TGTGCCAGCAGCGAAACCGGTCAGGGCACTGAAGCTTTCTTT

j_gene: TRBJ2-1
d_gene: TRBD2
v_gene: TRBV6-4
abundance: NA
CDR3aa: CASRPTSGRGNEQFF
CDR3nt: TGTGCCAGCAGGCCAACTAGCGGGAGGGGGAATGAGCAGTTCTTC

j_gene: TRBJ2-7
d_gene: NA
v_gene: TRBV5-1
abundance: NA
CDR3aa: CASSLVDEQYF
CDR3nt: TGCGCCAGCAGCTTGGTCGACGAGCAGTACTTC

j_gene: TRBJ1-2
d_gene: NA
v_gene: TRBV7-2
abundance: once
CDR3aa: CASSHFDVRGGYTF
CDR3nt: TGTGCCAGCAGCCACTTCGACGTCAGGGGTGGCTACACCTTC

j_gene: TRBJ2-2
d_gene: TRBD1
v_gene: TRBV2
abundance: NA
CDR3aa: CASSGPDRGTIGELFF
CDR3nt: TGTGCCAGCAGTGGTCCGGACAGGGGTACTATCGGGGAGCTGTTTTTT

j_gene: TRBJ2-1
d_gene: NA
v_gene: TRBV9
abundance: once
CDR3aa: CASSPRSTYNEQFF
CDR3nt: TGTGCCAGCAGCCCGAGGAGTACCTACAATGAGCAGTTCTTC

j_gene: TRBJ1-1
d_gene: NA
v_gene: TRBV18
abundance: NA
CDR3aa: CASSLKAWNTEAFF
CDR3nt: TGTGCCAGCTCCCTCAAAGCATGGAACACTGAAGCTTTCTTT

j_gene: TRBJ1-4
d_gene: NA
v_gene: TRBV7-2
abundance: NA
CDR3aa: CASSSNHRGSGEKLFF
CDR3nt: TGTGCCAGCAGCTCCAACCACCGCGGGTCTGGAGAAAAACTGTTTTTT

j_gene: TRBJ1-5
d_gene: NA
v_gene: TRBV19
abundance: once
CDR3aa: CASSSRLQDDSNQPQHF
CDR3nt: TGTGCCAGTAGTTCTAGATTACAGGATGATAGCAATCAGCCCCAGCATTTT

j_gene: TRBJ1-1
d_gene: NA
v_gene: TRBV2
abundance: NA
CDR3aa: CASQGLWTTEAFF
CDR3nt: TGTGCCAGCCAGGGACTCTGGACCACTGAAGCTTTCTTT

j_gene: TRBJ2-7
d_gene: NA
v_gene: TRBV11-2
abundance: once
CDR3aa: CASSLVYGHSYEQYF
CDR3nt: TGTGCCAGCAGCTTAGTTTACGGACACTCCTACGAGCAGTACTTC

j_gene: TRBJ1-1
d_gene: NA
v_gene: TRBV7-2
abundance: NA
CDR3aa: CASSYFPNTEAFF
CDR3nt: TGTGCCAGCAGCTACTTTCCGAACACTGAAGCTTTCTTT

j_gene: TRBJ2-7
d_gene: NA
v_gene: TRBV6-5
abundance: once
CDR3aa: CASSYSVPSADYEQYF
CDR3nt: TGTGCCAGCAGTTACTCGGTCCCTAGCGCGGACTACGAGCAGTACTTC

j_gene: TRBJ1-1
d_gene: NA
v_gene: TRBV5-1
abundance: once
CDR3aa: CASKRGELANTEAFF
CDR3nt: TGCGCCAGCAAACGGGGGGAATTGGCGAACACTGAAGCTTTCTTT

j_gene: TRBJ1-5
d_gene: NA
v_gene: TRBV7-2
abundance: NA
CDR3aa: CASSLAWGGHQPQHF
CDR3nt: TGTGCCAGCAGCTTAGCTTGGGGGGGTCATCAGCCCCAGCATTTT

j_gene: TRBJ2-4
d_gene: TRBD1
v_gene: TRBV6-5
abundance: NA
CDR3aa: CASSRTGVGKNIQYF
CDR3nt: TGTGCCAGCAGTCGGACAGGGGTTGGCAAAAACATTCAGTACTTC

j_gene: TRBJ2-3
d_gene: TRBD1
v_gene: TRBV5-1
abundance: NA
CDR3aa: CASTRDRQDTQYF
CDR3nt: TGCGCCAGCACCCGGGACAGGCAAGATACGCAGTATTTT

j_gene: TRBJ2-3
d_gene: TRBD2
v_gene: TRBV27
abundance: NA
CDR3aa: CASSPLAGGPDTQYF
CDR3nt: TGTGCCAGCAGTCCTCTAGCGGGGGGGCCCGATACGCAGTATTTT

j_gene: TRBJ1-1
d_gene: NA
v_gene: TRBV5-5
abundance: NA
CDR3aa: CASSPAGLREVAFF
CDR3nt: TGTGCCAGCAGCCCGGCGGGTTTGCGGGAGGTCGCTTTCTTT

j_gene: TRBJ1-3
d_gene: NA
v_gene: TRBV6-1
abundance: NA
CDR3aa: CASREVSGNTIYF
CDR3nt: TGTGCCAGCAGAGAGGTCTCTGGAAACACCATATATTTT

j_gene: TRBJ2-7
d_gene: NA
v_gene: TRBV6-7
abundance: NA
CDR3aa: CASSHRVFPSYEQYF
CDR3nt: TGTGCCAGCAGTCACAGGGTTTTTCCCTCCTACGAGCAGTACTTC

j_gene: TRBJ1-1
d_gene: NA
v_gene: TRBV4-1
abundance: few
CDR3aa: CASSQDRPGGEAFF
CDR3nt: TGCGCCAGCAGCCAAGACCGGCCCGGGGGTGAAGCTTTCTTT

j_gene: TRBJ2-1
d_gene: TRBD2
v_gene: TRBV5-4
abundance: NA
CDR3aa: CASSPTSSGGHGFEQFF
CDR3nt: TGTGCCAGCAGCCCAACTTCTAGCGGGGGCCACGGATTTGAGCAGTTCTTC

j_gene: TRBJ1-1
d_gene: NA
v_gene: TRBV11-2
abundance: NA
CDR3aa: CASSLAAGAGVNTEAFF
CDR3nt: TGTGCCAGCAGCTTAGCCGCAGGGGCCGGGGTAAACACTGAAGCTTTCTTT

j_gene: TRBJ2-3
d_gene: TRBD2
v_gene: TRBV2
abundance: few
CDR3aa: CASSDGAGARADTQYF
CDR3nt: TGTGCCAGCAGTGACGGGGCGGGAGCCCGGGCAGATACGCAGTATTTT

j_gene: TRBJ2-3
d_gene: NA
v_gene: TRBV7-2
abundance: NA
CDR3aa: CASSLVVTDTQYF
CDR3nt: TGTGCCAGCAGCTTAGTCGTCACAGATACGCAGTATTTT

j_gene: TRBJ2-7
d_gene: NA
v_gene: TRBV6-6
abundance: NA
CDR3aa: CASSPSSYEQYF
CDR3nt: TGTGCCAGCAGTCCCTCGTCCTACGAGCAGTACTTC

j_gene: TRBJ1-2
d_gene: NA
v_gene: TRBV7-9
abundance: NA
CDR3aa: CASSYISDYYGYTF
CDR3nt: TGTGCCAGCAGCTACATATCGGACTACTATGGCTACACCTTC

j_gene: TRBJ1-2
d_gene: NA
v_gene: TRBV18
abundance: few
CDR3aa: CASSTSLRGYTF
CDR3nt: TGTGCCAGCTCAACCTCGCTTCGGGGCTACACCTTC

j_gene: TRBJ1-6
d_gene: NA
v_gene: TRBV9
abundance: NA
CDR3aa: CASSVDTRNSPLHF
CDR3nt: TGTGCCAGCAGCGTGGACACTCGAAATTCACCCCTCCACTTT

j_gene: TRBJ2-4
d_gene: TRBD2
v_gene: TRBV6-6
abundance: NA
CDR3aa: CASSQREGDIQYF
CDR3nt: TGTGCCAGCAGTCAGCGGGAGGGAGACATTCAGTACTTC